This paragraph reports one T cell receptor beta chain. The germline V gene has CDR1 SQVTM and CDR2 ANQGSEA. J lost 0 bases, V lost 7 bases, and 4 bases had no gene match. The CDR3 contains 13 residues. Only in-frame clones appear in the TCRdb table, and some are missing; sequencing was by immunoSEQ multiplex PCR. The repertoire holds around 160,000 clones, with 75% to 90% as singletons. This record comes from a study of blood T cell repertoires in COVID-19. As for the study in general: Donors in the United States, Italy and Spain gave samples during acute or convalescent COVID-19.

Those who participated ranged in age from roughly 18 to 89 years and resided in 24 US areas. The sequence was obtained from a woman aged 55-70 years who had recovered from COVID-19. The sequenced material came from PBMCs or T cells enriched from blood (not recorded which). The J gene is TRBJ1-2, the V gene TRBV29-1, with 8 bases identical to TRBD1. CDR3 loop: CSARTGTNYGYTF. CDR3 DNA sequence: TGCAGCGCCCGGACAGGGACTAACTATGGCTACACCTTC.